The T cell receptor (beta chain) under discussion was sequenced for a study of response to subunit inactivated influenza vaccine. Study-wide findings and caveats: Authors proposed each seasonal influenza vaccination draws in few new T cells.

In TCRdb, the RT-PCR reads were re-called with MiXCR into one record per CDR3 protein. The sample contains about 180,000 distinct CDR3 sequences, around 9% of which appear only once. Trimming removed 4 bases from V and 9 bases from J; junction bases left unmatched: 13. Germline CDR1 SGHDN, CDR2 FVKESK. The CDR3 has 17 residues. Of note for this clonotype: Antigen: not known.

This chain joins TRBV14 and TRBJ2-1; 12 bases fit TRBD2. The origin of this receptor is a man aged 50 or older who received an inactivated influenza vaccine. The sequencing here drew on non-naive T cells sorted from PBMCs, taken on the day of vaccination. CDR3 in amino acids: CASSLHRASGGAVEQFF. Here the CDR3 DNA reads TGTGCCAGCAGCCTACACCGAGCTAGCGGGGGGGCGGTTGAGCAGTTCTTC.